The 22 T cell receptor beta chains reported below all come from one sample, sequenced in a study of cytomegalovirus exposure and HLA in healthy donors. A multiplex PCR was run with 60 Vbeta primers and 13 Jbeta primers. Produced via immunoSEQ multiplex PCR; TCRdb's table is partial and in-frame only. This table has 140,000 or so clones, more than 80% appearing once. Sequenced material: PBMCs. The receptors here all came from a woman aged 40 to 55 in good health and CMV-seropositive.

The J gene is TRBJ1-3, the V gene TRBV5-1; 12 bases fit TRBD1. The CDR3 covers 18 residues. The V gene end was trimmed by 0 bases and the J gene end by 0 bases; junction bases not matched to a gene: 4. Germline CDR1 reads SGHRS; CDR2 reads YFSETQ. CDR3 sequence: CASSLGDRGPLSGNTIYF. CDR3 DNA sequence: TGCGCCAGCAGCTTGGGGGACAGGGGGCCTCTCTCTGGAAACACCATATATTTT.

The genes are TRBV28 and TRBJ2-7; D call uncertain. This CDR3 is 12 amino acids long. Trimming left V 3 bases short and J 6 bases short, with 9 bases between. Germline V lookup: CDR1 MDHEN, CDR2 SYDVKM. For the CDR3, the DNA is TGTGCCAGCAGTTTTGTCTTCCCCGAGCAGTACTTC. Translated: CASSFVFPEQYF.

This clone came up once. The chain joins TRBV7-3 to TRBJ2-2, with D possibly matching TRBD1 (6 bases). CDR3 length equals 15 residues. V lost 5 bases and J 5 bases, leaving 15 bases between the germline ends. CDR1 SGHTA and CDR2 FQGTGA come from the germline V gene. CDR3 coding DNA: TGTGCCAGCAGCCCTGGGGGCCTGCAGACCGGGGAGCTGTTTTTT. Its translation: CASSPGGLQTGELFF.

The chain is built from TRBV5-1 and TRBJ1-1; 7 bases match TRBD1. This CDR3 comprises 14 residues. Germline lookup yields CDR1 SGHRS and CDR2 YFSETQ. V lost 4 bases and J lost 0; bases outside the gene matches: 3. The DNA of the CDR3 is TGCGCCAGCAGCCGGGACAGTATGAACACTGAAGCTTTCTTT. This sequence encodes CASSRDSMNTEAFF.

V and J are TRBV27 and TRBJ2-5, with D perhaps TRBD2 (6 bases). CDR3 length: 13 amino acids. Germline-derived CDR1 and CDR2 are MNHEY and SMNVEV (reference sequence). Trimming stripped 5 bases from V and 0 bases from J, with 7 bases between. As DNA, the CDR3 is TGTGCCAGCAGTGGGGGGTACCAAGAGACCCAGTACTTC. Residues: CASSGGYQETQYF.

This sequence joins TRBV7-6 and TRBJ1-1, with D maybe TRBD1 (6 bases). The germline V and J ends were trimmed by 1 base and 11 bases, with 17 bases remaining between them. Germline CDR1 SGHVS, CDR2 FNYEAQ. CDR3 length: 14 residues. CDR3 loop: CASSLVRGSEGAFF. Written as DNA, the CDR3 is TGTGCCAGCAGCTTAGTAAGGGGGTCGGAAGGGGCTTTCTTT.

A remark on this clone: Mismatch with germline at one junction end may stem from a read error. V and J are TRBV2 and TRBJ2-7, with 12 bases identical to TRBD2. This CDR3 region has 16 residues. The V gene's germline CDR1 is SNHLY and CDR2 FYNNEI. CDR3 DNA: TGTGCCAGCAGTAGACTAGCGGGAGTTAACTCCAACGAGCAGTACTTC. Translating gives CASSRLAGVNSNEQYF.

The J gene is TRBJ2-2, the V gene TRBV28, with D possibly TRBD1 on 6 matching bases. With 3 bases removed from V and 1 base from J, the gap between germline ends came to 9 bases. The CDR3 consists of 15 residues. The germline V gene encodes CDR1 MDHEN and CDR2 SYDVKM. The CDR3 nucleotides are TGTGCCAGCAGTTTTTTACAGGGGAACACCGGGGAGCTGTTTTTT. This codes for CASSFLQGNTGELFF. The full variable domain, its missing parts supplied by reference TRBV28 and TRBJ2-2, is DVKVTQSSRYLVKRTGEKVFLECVQDMDHENMFWYRQDPGLGLRLIYFSYDVKMKEKGDIPEGYSVSREKKERFSLILESASTNQTSMYLCASSFLQGNTGELFFGEGSRLTVL.

The V gene is TRBV28, the J gene TRBJ2-1, with 8 bases matching TRBD2. Germline V gives CDR1 MDHEN, CDR2 SYDVKM. The CDR3 extends over 14 amino acids. The J segment lost 5 bases and the V segment lost 3 bases, leaving 3 bases of the junction unmatched. The CDR3 is CASSFKRGHNEQFF. The CDR3 DNA follows: TGTGCCAGCAGTTTCAAGCGGGGGCACAATGAGCAGTTCTTC.

The rearrangement joins TRBV27 to TRBJ2-3; the match to TRBD2 covers 10 bases. This CDR3 contains 15 residues. Germline lookup yields CDR1 MNHEY and CDR2 SMNVEV (reference sequence). The J segment lost 2 bases and the V segment lost 5 bases, leaving 4 bases of the junction unmatched. Here the CDR3 reads CASSIGTSDTDTQYF. The CDR3 bases are TGTGCCAGCAGTATCGGGACTAGCGACACAGATACGCAGTATTTT.

This clone was counted a few times. The chain employs TRBV5-4 and TRBJ1-1; no clear D gene. This CDR3 has 15 amino acids. V lost 4 bases, J lost 2 bases, and 15 bases lay in between. Germline V CDR1 and CDR2: SGHNT, YYREEE (reference sequence). The CDR3 protein is CASSTSPRGNTEAFF. The CDR3 coding sequence is TGTGCCAGCAGCACGTCACCTCGGGGAAACACTGAAGCTTTCTTT.

This chain links TRBV7-2 with TRBJ1-3; D may be TRBD1 (6 bases). Trimming stripped 5 bases from V and 3 bases from J, with 20 bases between. CDR1 is SGHTA, CDR2 FQGNSA, per germline. The CDR3 spans 17 residues. CDR3 sequence (DNA): TGTGCCAGCAGCCTAGGGCGGGGGGGGGCAGGTGGAAACACCATATATTTT. It codes for CASSLGRGGAGGNTIYF.

This clone appeared a few times. This chain uses TRBV7-2 with TRBJ1-1; the match to TRBD1 covers 7 bases. This CDR3 spans 15 amino acids. The germline CDR1 and CDR2 sequences are SGHTA and FQGNSA. With 4 bases clipped from V and 1 base from J, the junction kept 6 bases outside the gene matches. The CDR3 region is CASSSQGVQNTEAFF. CDR3 DNA: TGTGCCAGCAGCTCCCAGGGGGTACAGAACACTGAAGCTTTCTTT. Drawing the rest from reference TRBV7-2 and TRBJ1-1, the complete variable domain is GAGVSQSPSNKVTEKGKDVELRCDPISGHTALYWYRQSLGQGLEFLIYFQGNSAPDKSGLPSDRFSAERTGGSVSTLTIQRTQQEDSAVYLCASSSQGVQNTEAFFGQGTRLTVV.

The chain joins TRBV28 to TRBJ1-2, with D possibly TRBD1 on 5 matching bases. The CDR3 length is 14 residues. Per the germline V gene, CDR1 is MDHEN and CDR2 is SYDVKM. V dropped 5 bases and J dropped 8 bases, with 18 bases sitting between them. The CDR3 region is CASSPPGRAGGYTF. CDR3 bases: TGTGCCAGCAGTCCCCCCGGCAGGGCGGGGGGCTACACCTTC.

CDR3 sequence reads: CASSQGTDNSPLHF. The CDR3 bases are TGTGCCAGCAGCCAAGGGACAGACAATTCACCCCTCCACTTT. The chain uses TRBV11-1 and TRBJ1-6; 7 nucleotides agree with TRBD1. The V gene's germline CDR1 is SGHAT and CDR2 FQDESV (reference sequence). The CDR3 covers 14 residues. Germline trimming cut 5 bases from V and 7 bases from J; bases unmatched to any gene: 5.

This rearrangement joins TRBV15 to TRBJ1-2; D is perhaps TRBD1 (6 bases). In germline, CDR1 is LNHNV, CDR2 YYDKDF (reference sequence). V dropped 0 bases and J dropped 8 bases, with 22 bases sitting between them. The CDR3 contains 17 residues. Here the CDR3 DNA reads TGTGCCACCAGCAGAGAGTATTTGGGGGCCTTTCGTGGCGGCTACACCTTC. Its protein is CATSREYLGAFRGGYTF. The entire variable domain, with the rest obtained from reference TRBV15 and TRBJ1-2, is as follows: DAMVIQNPRYQVTQFGKPVTLSCSQTLNHNVMYWYQQKSSQAPKLLFHYYDKDFNNEADTPDNFQSRRPNTSFCFLDIRSPGLGDTAMYLCATSREYLGAFRGGYTFGSGTRLTVV.

The V gene is TRBV7-2, the J gene TRBJ1-2, with 7 bases identical to TRBD1. The trim removed 9 bases at V and 7 bases at J, leaving 11 bases unmatched. This CDR3 has 13 amino acids. Germline CDR1 and CDR2: SGHTA and FQGNSA. CDR3 residues: CASNRDSPIGYTF. The CDR3 region has the DNA TGTGCCAGTAACCGGGACAGCCCTATTGGCTACACCTTC.

The genes are TRBV7-9 and TRBJ2-7; D might be TRBD1 (6 bases). Trimming removed 6 bases at V and 7 bases at J, with 13 bases between. Germline V gives CDR1 SEHNR, CDR2 FQNEAQ (reference sequence). The length of the CDR3 is 12 residues. CDR3 coding DNA: TGTGCCAGCAGTCCAGGGGTGGTTGAGCAGTACTTC. Translation gives CASSPGVVEQYF.

The V gene is TRBV13, the J gene TRBJ2-3; the D gene is possibly TRBD2 (6 bases). The V gene's germline CDR1 is PRHDT and CDR2 FYEKMQ (reference sequence). The V and J ends lost 4 bases and 2 bases respectively, with 19 bases between them. This CDR3 region has 17 residues. In DNA, the CDR3 is TGTGCCAGCAGCTCCGGGACTCCCCTTTATTCCACAGATACGCAGTATTTT. This encodes CASSSGTPLYSTDTQYF.

This chain uses TRBV28 with TRBJ1-5; D unclear. The V and J ends lost 5 bases and 1 base respectively, with 18 bases between them. The germline V gene encodes CDR1 MDHEN and CDR2 SYDVKM. CDR3 length: 17 amino acids. This CDR3 is CASSTQWTGGSNQPQHF. CDR3 sequence (DNA): TGTGCCAGCAGTACGCAATGGACGGGAGGCAGCAATCAGCCCCAGCATTTT.

This clone was recorded only once. The V gene is TRBV28, the J gene TRBJ2-1; D is ambiguous. Deletions cut 4 bases from V and 2 bases from J, with 9 bases between. CDR3 size: 14 residues. Germline-derived CDR1 and CDR2 are MDHEN and SYDVKM. DNA of the CDR3: TGTGCCAGCAGTTCCTACAGTACCTACAATGAGCAGTTCTTC. It translates to CASSSYSTYNEQFF.

This clone was seen a handful of times. The rearrangement links TRBV5-6 to TRBJ2-6; D perhaps matches TRBD1 (6 bases). The germline V and J ends were trimmed by 4 bases and 13 bases, with 12 bases remaining between them. CDR3 length: 12 residues. CDR1 and CDR2 (germline): SGHDT, YYEEEE. CDR3 bases: TGTGCCAGCAGCCAGGAGAGGGGGGTCCTGACTTTC. Its protein is CASSQERGVLTF.